The 27 T cell receptor beta chains given below trace back to one sample, sequenced in a study of T cell responses to AZD1222 COVID-19 vaccine. Clones were read by immunoSEQ multiplex PCR, and TCRdb kept only the in-frame ones, dropping some. The data hold approximately 90,000 clones, with roughly 90% observed a single time. The source was peripheral blood, collected on day 0 of AZD1222 vaccination. These TCRs come from an adult in good health.

This chain connects TRBV5-1 to TRBJ1-6; D ambiguous. The CDR3 has 14 amino acids. CDR1 SGHRS and CDR2 YFSETQ come from the germline V gene. V shed 0 bases and J shed 5 bases, with 6 bases lying between them. In DNA form, the CDR3 reads TGCGCCAGCAGCTTGGCCATGGATAATTCACCCCTCCACTTT. Translated, it gives CASSLAMDNSPLHF.

The J gene is TRBJ2-2, the V gene TRBV11-3; 14 nucleotides match TRBD2. The CDR3 consists of 17 residues. Looked up from germline, CDR1 is SGHNT and CDR2 is YENEEA. V trimming: 5 bases; J trimming: 7 bases; junction bases outside the gene matches: 9. The CDR3 DNA is TGTGCCAGCAGCCCCGGAGGACTAGCGGGAGGCGGCGGGGAGCTGTTTTTT. It translates to CASSPGGLAGGGGELFF.

The rearrangement links TRBV2 to TRBJ2-6; 8 bases agree with TRBD2. The CDR3 spans 18 residues. J lost 1 base, V lost 6 bases, and 11 bases had no gene match. CDR1 and CDR2 from the germline V gene are SNHLY and FYNNEI. The CDR3 reads CASRAWTGGTSGANVLTF. The CDR3 DNA is TGTGCCAGCAGAGCCTGGACGGGGGGGACGTCTGGGGCCAACGTCCTGACTTTC.

V is TRBV5-1 and J is TRBJ2-1; D call uncertain. CDR3 size: 13 residues. Trimming removed 0 bases from V and 10 bases from J, with 11 bases in between. CDR1 and CDR2 from the germline V gene are SGHRS and YFSETQ. The CDR3 is CASSLAYTREQFF. Written as DNA, the CDR3 is TGCGCCAGCAGCTTGGCCTATACGAGGGAGCAGTTCTTC.

The gene calls are TRBV29-1 and TRBJ2-1; D is unresolved. V lost 0 bases to trimming and J lost 0 bases, with 6 bases between them. This CDR3 contains 14 residues. Germline values: CDR1 SQVTM, CDR2 ANQGSEA. The CDR3 loop reads CSVEDRRSYNEQFF. The CDR3 region has the DNA TGCAGCGTTGAAGATCGACGCTCCTACAATGAGCAGTTCTTC.

The rearrangement uses TRBV2 and TRBJ1-4, with D unclear. This CDR3 is built from 14 residues. Germline V gene lookup returns CDR1 SNHLY and CDR2 FYNNEI. V lost 2 bases and J lost 5, with 9 bases in between. Here the CDR3 reads CASSEWTVNEKLFF. The DNA of the CDR3 is TGTGCCAGCAGTGAATGGACGGTAAATGAAAAACTGTTTTTT.

There are a few counts of this clone. The genes are TRBV2 and TRBJ1-1, with D tentatively TRBD1 (6 bases). Looked up from germline, CDR1 is SNHLY and CDR2 is FYNNEI. The CDR3 is made up of 13 amino acids. V lost 11 bases to trimming and J lost 4 bases, with 17 bases between them. The DNA for the CDR3 is TGTGCCGGGAGGGGCCAGGGGAGCACTGAAGCTTTCTTT. Its protein is CAGRGQGSTEAFF.

The chain combines TRBV6-5 with TRBJ1-1; a weak D match, TRBD1 (5 bases). CDR3 length equals 12 residues. Trimming left V 6 bases short and J 1 base short, with 6 bases between. Germline-derived CDR1 and CDR2 are MNHEY and SVGAGI. The CDR3 coding sequence is TGTGCCAGCAGGGGGGGGAACACTGAAGCTTTCTTT. This translates into CASRGGNTEAFF.

The chain joins TRBV12-3 or TRBV12-4 to TRBJ2-7; no clear D. This CDR3 contains 11 residues. Trimming pared 8 bases from V and 5 bases from J, leaving 10 bases between. The CDR3 sequence is CASSSADEQYF. DNA of the CDR3: TGTGCCAGCTCTAGTGCGGACGAGCAGTACTTC.

As concerns this clone: The sample contains more than one DNA sequence encoding this CDR3. V usage is TRBV4-2 and J usage is TRBJ2-2; TRBD2 matches at 7 bases. Germline loops: CDR1 LGHNA, CDR2 YNFKEQ. The CDR3 is made up of 19 amino acids. V was pared by 6 bases and J by 4 bases, with 20 bases of the junction left unmatched. The CDR3: CASSPASGRGEGRTGELFF. The CDR3 nucleotides are TGTGCCAGCAGTCCAGCCAGCGGTCGGGGGGAGGGTCGCACCGGGGAGCTGTTTTTT.

This chain joins TRBV27 and TRBJ1-1; D unclear. This CDR3 has 14 amino acids. With 4 bases removed from V and 0 bases from J, the gap between germline ends came to 9 bases. Per germline, CDR1 MNHEY and CDR2 SMNVEV (reference sequence). CDR3 loop: CASSSDGMNTEAFF. In DNA form, the CDR3 reads TGTGCCAGCAGTTCGGACGGAATGAACACTGAAGCTTTCTTT.

This clone occurred a few times. The chain combines TRBV10-1 with TRBJ2-7, with TRBD1 identical over 8 bases. V lost 8 bases, J lost 2 bases, and 8 bases stayed unmatched. The V gene's germline CDR1 is WNHNN and CDR2 SYGVQD (reference sequence). The CDR3 totals 14 residues. The CDR3 nucleotides read TGCGCCAGCGCCGCCGGGACAGGTGCCTACGAGCAGTACTTC. It specifies CASAAGTGAYEQYF.

The V call is TRBV3-1 (or the pseudogene TRBV3-2), the J call TRBJ2-2, with D possibly being TRBD2 (5 bases). Germline CDR1 and CDR2: LGHDT and YNNKEL (reference sequence). This CDR3 contains 15 residues. V dropped 8 bases and J dropped 1 base, with 14 bases sitting between them. The CDR3 loop reads CASSKVGKNTGELFF. In DNA, the CDR3 is TGTGCCAGCTCTAAGGTCGGGAAGAACACCGGGGAGCTGTTTTTT.

The chain uses TRBV29-1 and TRBJ2-7; D is undetermined. Germline V gives CDR1 SQVTM, CDR2 ANQGSEA. Trimming left V 7 bases short and J 5 bases short, with 12 bases between. The CDR3 loop spans 11 amino acids. The CDR3 spells CSALVQNEQYF. CDR3 in DNA: TGCAGCGCTCTTGTCCAGAACGAGCAGTACTTC.

V gene TRBV30 combines with J gene TRBJ1-5; no clear D gene. Germline V gives CDR1 GTSNPN, CDR2 SVGIG (reference sequence). CDR3 length: 13 residues. The V end was cut by 2 bases, the J end by 3 bases, with 8 bases between. In DNA form, the CDR3 reads TGTGCCTGGAGTCCGGATCACAATCAGCCCCAGCATTTT. It yields the protein CAWSPDHNQPQHF.

This clone was detected once. CDR3 coding DNA: TGTGCCACCGGGGGGGACCGCTCTGGAAACACCATATATTTT. It specifies CATGGDRSGNTIYF. The chain carries TRBV6-1 and TRBJ1-3; maybe TRBD1 (5 bases). Germline CDR1 reads MNHNS; CDR2 reads SASEGT. The CDR3 runs to 14 residues. Trimming removed 10 bases at V and 0 bases at J, with 13 bases between.

The J gene is TRBJ1-6, the V gene TRBV5-1, with 7 bases lining up with TRBD1. The J segment lost 5 bases and the V segment lost 3 bases, leaving 5 bases of the junction unmatched. The germline V gene encodes CDR1 SGHRS and CDR2 YFSETQ. There are 15 residues in the CDR3. The DNA for the CDR3 is TGCGCCAGCAGCTGGGACGGGACAGATAATTCACCCCTCCACTTT. Translating it yields CASSWDGTDNSPLHF.

The chain uses TRBV2 and TRBJ2-5, with TRBD1 as a possible D gene (6 bases). V lost 5 bases and J lost 5, with 15 bases in between. In germline, CDR1 is SNHLY, CDR2 FYNNEI. The CDR3 covers 14 residues. The CDR3, as DNA: TGTGCCAGCAGTTTCCAACAGGGAGCGGAGACCCAGTACTTC. It translates to CASSFQQGAETQYF.

The chain carries TRBV15 and TRBJ2-5, with 9 bases that match TRBD1. The J segment lost 2 bases and the V segment lost 5 bases, leaving 12 bases of the junction unmatched. The CDR3 runs 17 residues. Germline-derived CDR1 and CDR2 are LNHNV and YYDKDF (reference sequence). The CDR3 is CATSGYRDRVLQETQYF. The CDR3 DNA sequence: TGTGCCACCAGCGGGTACCGGGACAGGGTGTTACAAGAGACCCAGTACTTC.

V usage is TRBV19 and J usage is TRBJ2-3; the D gene is possibly TRBD2 (5 bases). The CDR3 is 14 amino acids. The V gene lost 5 bases and the J gene lost 1 base, with 10 bases spanning the gap. Germline V gives CDR1 LNHDA, CDR2 SQIVND (reference sequence). CDR3 region: CASSLREGTDTQYF. CDR3 sequence (DNA): TGTGCCAGTAGTCTCCGGGAAGGCACAGATACGCAGTATTTT.

The chain couples TRBV7-9 to TRBJ1-2, with TRBD1 as a possible D gene (5 bases). Trimming took 4 bases from V and 5 from J, leaving 11 bases between them. CDR3 length: 13 residues. Germline V gene lookup returns CDR1 SEHNR and CDR2 FQNEAQ (reference sequence). The CDR3 region is CASSSRDSYGYTF. As DNA, the CDR3 is TGTGCCAGCAGCTCCCGGGACTCTTATGGCTACACCTTC.

J is TRBJ1-2 and V is TRBV3-1 (or the pseudogene TRBV3-2), with TRBD1 matching 7 bases. Germline assignment: CDR1 LGHDT and CDR2 YNNKEL (reference sequence). The J segment lost 9 bases and the V segment lost 1 base, leaving 5 bases of the junction unmatched. This CDR3 region has 13 residues. In DNA, the CDR3 is TGTGCCAGCAGCCAAGGACAGGGTCACCGCTACACCTTC. Translating it yields CASSQGQGHRYTF.

The chain has TRBV10-2 and TRBJ1-2; TRBD1 matches at 10 bases. Trimming removed 7 bases from V and 6 bases from J; junction bases left unmatched: 5. The CDR3 consists of 13 residues. The germline V gene has CDR1 WSHSY and CDR2 SAAADI. CDR3 nucleotide sequence: TGCGCCAGCACTCGACAGGGGGCGGATGGCTACACCTTC. Amino acid sequence: CASTRQGADGYTF.

The DNA of the CDR3 is TGTGCCAGCAGTGACGCGAGGGGGGGCAATCAGCCCCAGCATTTT. Its protein product is CASSDARGGNQPQHF. The J gene is TRBJ1-5, the V gene TRBV25-1, with TRBD1 as a possible D gene (6 bases). Looked up from germline, CDR1 is MGHDK and CDR2 is SYGVNS. Trimming pared 3 bases from V and 2 bases from J, leaving 11 bases between. This CDR3 contains 15 residues.

The chain employs TRBV24-1 and TRBJ1-3; D call uncertain. The CDR3 loop spans 15 amino acids. Per germline, CDR1 KGHDR and CDR2 SFDVKD. V gave up 0 bases and J gave up 0 bases, with 5 bases separating them. The CDR3 sequence: CATSDLGSSGNTIYF. The CDR3 coding sequence is TGTGCCACCAGTGATTTGGGGAGCTCTGGAAACACCATATATTTT.

The chain carries TRBV7-3 and TRBJ2-1; 13 bases agree with TRBD2. The V gene end was trimmed by 6 bases and the J gene end by 4 bases; junction bases not matched to a gene: 3. The CDR3 loop spans 15 amino acids. In germline, CDR1 is SGHTA, CDR2 FQGTGA. The CDR3 coding sequence is TGTGCCAGCAGGGAGACTAGCGGGGGGTACAATGAGCAGTTCTTC. Translation: CASRETSGGYNEQFF.

The rearrangement uses TRBV7-9 and TRBJ2-7; D perhaps matches TRBD1 (6 bases). CDR1 is SEHNR, CDR2 FQNEAQ, per germline (reference sequence). Trimming pared 4 bases from V and 2 bases from J, leaving 15 bases between. The CDR3 totals 15 residues. CDR3: CASSSPDSITYEQYF. The CDR3 nucleotides are TGTGCCAGCAGCTCCCCGGACAGTATCACCTACGAGCAGTACTTC.